The clone carrying this TCR beta chain was observed once. The antigen remains undetermined. The CDR3 spans 15 residues. The J segment lost 8 bases and the V segment lost 5 bases, leaving 8 bases of the junction unmatched. CDR1 SGHAT and CDR2 FQNNGV come from the germline V gene. The data were obtained in a study of a mutant IDH1 vaccine in newly diagnosed glioma. Libraries were prepared by immunoSEQ multiplex PCR; TCRdb keeps only in-frame clonotypes and omits some of them. This table holds approximately 110,000 clones, 85% to 90% found once. Time point defined: week 11, during vaccination. The content of each vaccine dose was 300 ug of mutant IDH1 20-mer peptide, and topical imiquimod accompanied it.

The rearrangement links TRBV11-2 to TRBJ2-1; 11 bases agree with TRBD2. This receptor was taken from a woman between 45 and 65 years old with glioma. The starting material was PBMCs, obtained from a glioma patient whose treatment included an IDH1 peptide vaccine. CDR3 bases: TGTGCCAGCAGCAAAACTAGCGGGAGAGGCGATGAGCAGTTCTTC. Translated, it gives CASSKTSGRGDEQFF.